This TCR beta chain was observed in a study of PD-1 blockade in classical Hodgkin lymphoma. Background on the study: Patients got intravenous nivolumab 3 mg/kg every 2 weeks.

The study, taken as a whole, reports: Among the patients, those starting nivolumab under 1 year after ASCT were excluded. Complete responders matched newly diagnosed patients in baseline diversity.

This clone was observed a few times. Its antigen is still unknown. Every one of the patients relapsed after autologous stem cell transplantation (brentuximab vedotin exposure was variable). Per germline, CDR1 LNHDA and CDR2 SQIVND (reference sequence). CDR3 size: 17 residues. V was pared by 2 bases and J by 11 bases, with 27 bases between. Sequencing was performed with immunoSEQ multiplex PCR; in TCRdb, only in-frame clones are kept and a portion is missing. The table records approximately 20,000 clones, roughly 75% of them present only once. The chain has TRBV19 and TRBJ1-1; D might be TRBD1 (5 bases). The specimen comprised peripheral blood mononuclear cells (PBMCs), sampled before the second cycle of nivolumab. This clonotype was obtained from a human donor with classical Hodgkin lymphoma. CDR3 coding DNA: TGTGCCAGTAGTATAACGCACTCGTCAGGGCTGCAGCCCCGGGCTTTCTTT. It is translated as CASSITHSSGLQPRAFF. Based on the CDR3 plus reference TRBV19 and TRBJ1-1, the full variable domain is DGGITQSPKYLFRKEGQNVTLSCEQNLNHDAMYWYRQDPGQGLRLIYYSQIVNDFQKGDIAEGYSVSREKKESFPLTVTSAQKNPTAFYLCASSITHSSGLQPRAFFGQGTRLTVV.